By share, the clone carrying this T cell receptor beta chain counts as medium-sized (0.01 to 0.1%). From blood, roughly 250-550 ng of genomic DNA served as TRB template. The data originate from a study of T and B cells in COVID-19 patients. Turning to the study itself: Peripheral blood came from COVID-19 patients with active infection or after recovery. Active-infection patients were older, median 67 years, than recovered patients, median about 36 years. Of about 20 active-infection patients, some 19 carried comorbidities linked to unfavorable COVID-19 outcome. Of approximately 19 active-infection patients, some 11 were critically ill with mechanical ventilation or extracorporeal membrane oxygenation.

Multiplex PCR with BIOMED2 TRB-A/B primer pools amplified TRB rearrangements. TCRdb re-called the multiplex PCR reads through MiXCR, storing one row per CDR3 protein. Altogether 4,500 to 5,500 distinct CDR3 sequences are present, 27% being singletons, with the ten largest covering over 11%. The J segment lost 6 bases and the V segment lost 2 bases, leaving 13 bases of the junction unmatched. CDR3 size: 17 residues. Germline values: CDR1 SGHNT, CDR2 YYREEE (reference sequence). This TCR came from a human donor with active COVID-19. The chain has TRBV5-4 and TRBJ1-4; TRBD1 matches 7 bases. The sequencing sample was made of blood. The CDR3 is CASSFGTGEAADEKLFF. The DNA of the CDR3 is TGTGCCAGCAGCTTTGGTACAGGGGAGGCAGCCGATGAAAAACTGTTTTTT.